The 5 T cell receptor beta chains given below trace back to one sample, sequenced in a study of identical twins. TCRdb fed the 5' RACE reads into MiXCR, producing one record per CDR3 protein. The sample yields roughly 230,000 distinct CDR3 sequences, around 8.8% seen once. The same sample was also used in a study of yellow fever vaccine responses in identical twins.

The source material was CD8+ T cells sorted from blood. These receptors came from a woman between 18 and 29 years old in good health.

This clonotype was counted only a few times. The chain joins TRBV27 to TRBJ2-1; D call uncertain. CDR1 and CDR2 from the germline V gene are MNHEY and SMNVEV (reference sequence). V lost 0 bases and J 6 bases, leaving 6 bases between the germline ends. This CDR3 contains 13 residues. The CDR3 DNA follows: TGTGCCAGCAGTTTATCCCCCCTCAATGAGCAGTTCTTC. It translates to CASSLSPLNEQFF.

This clonotype appeared a few times. The genes are TRBV27 and TRBJ2-3; possible D gene TRBD2, 5 bases. V was trimmed by 10 bases and J by 0 bases, leaving 14 bases between them. The germline V gene has CDR1 MNHEY and CDR2 SMNVEV (reference sequence). The CDR3 contains 14 residues. This CDR3 is CATSLTRSTDTQYF. CDR3 coding DNA: TGTGCCACTTCGCTCACTAGGAGCACAGATACGCAGTATTTT.

This clonotype came up many times. This chain joins TRBV7-9 and TRBJ2-5; 7 bases map to TRBD2. Looked up from germline, CDR1 is SEHNR and CDR2 is FQNEAQ (reference sequence). The junction had 11 bases not matched to a gene; V was cut back by 5 bases and J by 2 bases. The CDR3 totals 16 residues. The CDR3 sequence: CASSLIGVAGQETQYF. The CDR3 DNA follows: TGTGCCAGCAGCCTTATCGGGGTAGCGGGTCAAGAGACCCAGTACTTC.

This clonotype has a count of ten or more. V is TRBV5-1 and J is TRBJ2-6; D is unclear. Germline lookup yields CDR1 SGHRS and CDR2 YFSETQ. CDR3 length equals 17 residues. V lost 0 bases to trimming and J lost 0 bases, with 10 bases between them. The CDR3 sequence is CASSLDPVVSGANVLTF. The CDR3, as DNA: TGCGCCAGCAGCTTGGACCCAGTTGTCTCTGGGGCCAACGTCCTGACTTTC.

This rearrangement joins TRBV5-1 to TRBJ1-4; 9 nucleotides match TRBD1. From germline, CDR1 is SGHRS and CDR2 YFSETQ. V gave up 4 bases and J gave up 5 bases; unmatched junction bases: 6. The CDR3 is 15 amino acids. The CDR3: CASSVGQGTNEKLFF. The CDR3 coding sequence is TGCGCCAGCAGCGTAGGACAGGGGACGAATGAAAAACTGTTTTTT.